The clone carrying this T cell receptor beta chain appeared many times. The sample is drawn from a study of early T cells in non-severe SARS-CoV-2 infection. Overall study context: Bulk RNA isolated from unsorted whole blood underwent sequencing; chains were not paired.

TCRdb passed the 5' RACE reads through MiXCR, listing each CDR3 protein once. This sample has 25,000 to 30,000 distinct CDR3 sequences; around 4.4% occur once, and the top ten carry 10% to 12%. Between the trimmed V and J ends, which lost 1 base and 7 bases, there was a span of 5 bases. This CDR3 has 12 amino acids. Germline V lookup: CDR1 LNHNV, CDR2 YYDKDF (reference sequence). What was sequenced was whole blood. The chain employs TRBV15 and TRBJ2-1; no reliable D call. This clonotype was obtained from an adult who was a healthcare worker with PCR-confirmed SARS-CoV-2 infection or an uninfected control (not recorded which). DNA for the CDR3: TGTGCCACCAGCAGAGTATGGAATGAGCAGTTCTTC. This gives the protein CATSRVWNEQFF.